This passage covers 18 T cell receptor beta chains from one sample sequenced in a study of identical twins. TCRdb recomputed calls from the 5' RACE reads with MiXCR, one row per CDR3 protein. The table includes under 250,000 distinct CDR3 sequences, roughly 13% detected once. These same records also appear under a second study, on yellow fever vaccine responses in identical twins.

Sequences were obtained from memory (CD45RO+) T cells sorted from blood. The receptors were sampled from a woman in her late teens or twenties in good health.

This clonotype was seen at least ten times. The CDR3 region is CASGTGGAGDTQYF. The CDR3 DNA reads as TGCGCCAGCGGAACAGGGGGCGCAGGAGATACGCAGTATTTT. The genes are TRBV5-1 and TRBJ2-3; 9 bases fit TRBD1. The CDR3 consists of 14 residues. V shed 7 bases, J shed 5 bases, and the junction held 8 bases outside the gene matches. Germline lookup yields CDR1 SGHRS and CDR2 YFSETQ.

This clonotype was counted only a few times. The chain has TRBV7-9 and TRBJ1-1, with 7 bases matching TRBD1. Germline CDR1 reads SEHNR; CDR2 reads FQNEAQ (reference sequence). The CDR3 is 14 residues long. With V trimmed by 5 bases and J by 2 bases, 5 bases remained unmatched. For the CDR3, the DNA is TGTGCCAGCAGCCCACAGGGGTTTAACACTGAAGCTTTCTTT. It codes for CASSPQGFNTEAFF.

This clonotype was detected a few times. The CDR3 nucleotides are TGTGCCAGCAGCGTGGGGGATCAAGAGACCCAGTACTTC. It yields the protein CASSVGDQETQYF. V usage is TRBV9 and J usage is TRBJ2-5, with D perhaps being TRBD1 or TRBD2 (5 bases each). Germline V gene data show CDR1 as SGDLS and CDR2 as YYNGEE. The CDR3 has 13 amino acids. Trimming removed 2 bases at V and 2 bases at J, with 7 bases between.

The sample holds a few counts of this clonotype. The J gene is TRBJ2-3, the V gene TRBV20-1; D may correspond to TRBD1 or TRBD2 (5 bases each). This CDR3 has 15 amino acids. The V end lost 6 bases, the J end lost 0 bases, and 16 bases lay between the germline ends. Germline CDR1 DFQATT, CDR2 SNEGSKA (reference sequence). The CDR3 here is CSAPAGTPSTDTQYF. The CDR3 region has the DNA TGCAGTGCGCCTGCCGGGACCCCGAGCACAGATACGCAGTATTTT.

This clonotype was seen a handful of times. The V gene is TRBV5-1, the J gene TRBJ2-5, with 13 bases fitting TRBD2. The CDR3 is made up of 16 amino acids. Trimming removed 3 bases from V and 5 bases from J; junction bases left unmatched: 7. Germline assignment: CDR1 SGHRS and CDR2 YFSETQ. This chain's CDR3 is CASSSGLAGYRETQYF. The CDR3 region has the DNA TGCGCCAGCAGCTCGGGACTAGCGGGGTACCGGGAGACCCAGTACTTC.

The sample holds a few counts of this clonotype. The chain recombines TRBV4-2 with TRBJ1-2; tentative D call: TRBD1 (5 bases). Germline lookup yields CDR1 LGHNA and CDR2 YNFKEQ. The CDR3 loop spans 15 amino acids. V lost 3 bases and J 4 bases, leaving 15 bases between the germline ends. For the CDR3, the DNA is TGTGCCAGCAGCCAGAGCGTGGGGGGATTCTATGGCTACACCTTC. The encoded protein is CASSQSVGGFYGYTF.

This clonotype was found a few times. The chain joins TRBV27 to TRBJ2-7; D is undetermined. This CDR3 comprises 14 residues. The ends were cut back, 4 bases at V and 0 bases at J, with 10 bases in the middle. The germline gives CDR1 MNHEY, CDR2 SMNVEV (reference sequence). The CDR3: CASSSGRVSYEQYF. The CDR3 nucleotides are TGTGCCAGCAGTTCCGGACGGGTCTCCTACGAGCAGTACTTC.

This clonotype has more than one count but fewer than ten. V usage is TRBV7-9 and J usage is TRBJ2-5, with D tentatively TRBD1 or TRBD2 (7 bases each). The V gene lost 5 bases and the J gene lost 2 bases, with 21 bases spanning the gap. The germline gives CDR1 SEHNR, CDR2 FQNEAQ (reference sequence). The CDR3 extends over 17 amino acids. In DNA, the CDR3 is TGTGCCAGCAGCCTTAACCGCGGGGGACAGACACAAGAGACCCAGTACTTC. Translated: CASSLNRGGQTQETQYF.

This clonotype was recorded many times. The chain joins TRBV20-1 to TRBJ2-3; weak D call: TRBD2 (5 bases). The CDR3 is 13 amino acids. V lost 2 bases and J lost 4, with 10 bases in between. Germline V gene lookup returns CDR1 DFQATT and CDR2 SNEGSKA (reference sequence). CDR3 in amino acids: CSARQDSADTQYF. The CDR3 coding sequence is TGCAGTGCTAGACAGGATAGCGCAGATACGCAGTATTTT.

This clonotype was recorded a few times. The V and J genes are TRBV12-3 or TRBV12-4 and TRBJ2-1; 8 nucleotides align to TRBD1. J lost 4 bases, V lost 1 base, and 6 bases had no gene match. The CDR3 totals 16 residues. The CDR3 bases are TGTGCCAGCAGTTTAGGCCAGGGGGCTGAATACAATGAGCAGTTCTTC. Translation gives CASSLGQGAEYNEQFF.

CDR3 in DNA: TGTGCCAGCAGCTCCGGGACTAGCATGATTGGTGGGGCCAATGAGCAGTTCTTC. Its protein is CASSSGTSMIGGANEQFF. The gene calls are TRBV11-2 and TRBJ2-1, with 9 bases aligning to TRBD2. The CDR3 runs to 18 residues. CDR1 and CDR2 from the germline V gene are SGHAT and FQNNGV. Trimming removed 4 bases from V and 6 bases from J; junction bases left unmatched: 16.

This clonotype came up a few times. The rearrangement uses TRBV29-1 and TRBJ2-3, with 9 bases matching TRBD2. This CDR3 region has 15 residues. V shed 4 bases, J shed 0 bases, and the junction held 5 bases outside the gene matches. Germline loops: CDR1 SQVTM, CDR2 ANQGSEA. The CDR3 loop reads CSVAGLATSTDTQYF. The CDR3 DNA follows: TGCAGCGTTGCTGGACTAGCGACGAGCACAGATACGCAGTATTTT.

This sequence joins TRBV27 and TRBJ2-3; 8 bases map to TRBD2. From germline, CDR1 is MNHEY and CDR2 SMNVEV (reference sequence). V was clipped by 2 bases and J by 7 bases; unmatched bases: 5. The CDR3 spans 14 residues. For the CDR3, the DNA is TGTGCCAGCAGTTTACCCGGGGGGGTAAATACGCAGTATTTT. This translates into CASSLPGGVNTQYF.

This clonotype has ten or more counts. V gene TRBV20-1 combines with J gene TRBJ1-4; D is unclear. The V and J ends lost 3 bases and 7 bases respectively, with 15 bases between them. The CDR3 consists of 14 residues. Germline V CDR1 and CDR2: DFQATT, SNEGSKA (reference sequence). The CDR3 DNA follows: TGCAGTGCTAGGAAAGGAGGGAATGTTGAAAAACTGTTTTTT. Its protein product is CSARKGGNVEKLFF.

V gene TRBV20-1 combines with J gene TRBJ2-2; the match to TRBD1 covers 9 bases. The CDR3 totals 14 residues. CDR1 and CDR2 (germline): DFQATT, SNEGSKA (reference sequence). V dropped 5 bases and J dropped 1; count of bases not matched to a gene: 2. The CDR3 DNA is TGCAGTGCTCCGGACAGGGGGAACACCGGGGAGCTGTTTTTT. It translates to CSAPDRGNTGELFF.

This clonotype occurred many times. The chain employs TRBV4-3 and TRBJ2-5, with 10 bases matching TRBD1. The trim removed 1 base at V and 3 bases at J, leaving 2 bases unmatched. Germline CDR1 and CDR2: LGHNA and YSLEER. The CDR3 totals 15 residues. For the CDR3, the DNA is TGCGCCAGCAGCCAAGCGGACAGGGGGGAAGAGACCCAGTACTTC. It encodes CASSQADRGEETQYF.

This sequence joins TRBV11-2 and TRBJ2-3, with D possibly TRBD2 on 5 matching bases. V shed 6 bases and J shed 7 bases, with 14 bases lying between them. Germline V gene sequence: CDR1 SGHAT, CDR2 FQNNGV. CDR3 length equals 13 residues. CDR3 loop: CASSPMSGNTQYF. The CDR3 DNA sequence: TGTGCCAGCAGTCCAATGAGCGGTAATACGCAGTATTTT.

The CDR3 is CASSQDIGASGYTDTQYF. The CDR3 DNA sequence: TGCGCCAGCAGCCAAGATATTGGGGCTAGCGGATACACAGATACGCAGTATTTT. V gene TRBV4-3 combines with J gene TRBJ2-3, with 7 bases identical to TRBD2. The CDR3 loop spans 18 amino acids. Germline values: CDR1 LGHNA, CDR2 YSLEER. The ends lost 0 bases at V and 2 bases at J; junction bases unmatched: 11.